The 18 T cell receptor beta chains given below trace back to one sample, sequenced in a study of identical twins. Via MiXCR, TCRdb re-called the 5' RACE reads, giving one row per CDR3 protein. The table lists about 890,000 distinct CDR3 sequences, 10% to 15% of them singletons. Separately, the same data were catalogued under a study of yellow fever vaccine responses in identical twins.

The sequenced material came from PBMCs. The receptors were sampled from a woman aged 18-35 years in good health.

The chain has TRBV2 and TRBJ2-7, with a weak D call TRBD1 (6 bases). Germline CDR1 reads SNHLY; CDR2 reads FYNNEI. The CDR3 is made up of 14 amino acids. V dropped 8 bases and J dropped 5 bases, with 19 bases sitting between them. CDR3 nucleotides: TGTGCCAGCGGTGTACAGGGTGGGTTTAACGAGCAGTACTTC. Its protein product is CASGVQGGFNEQYF.

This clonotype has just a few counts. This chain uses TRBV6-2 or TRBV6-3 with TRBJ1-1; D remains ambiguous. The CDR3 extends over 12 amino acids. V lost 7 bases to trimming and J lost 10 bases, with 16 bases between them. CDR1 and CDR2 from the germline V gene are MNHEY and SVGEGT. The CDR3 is CASNDGGLRAFF. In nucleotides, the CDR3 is TGTGCCAGCAACGACGGAGGGTTGAGAGCTTTCTTT.

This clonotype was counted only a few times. Here the CDR3 reads CASSLVGPSGNTIYF. The CDR3 bases are TGTGCCAGCAGCTTAGTTGGACCTTCTGGAAACACCATATATTTT. The chain has TRBV7-9 and TRBJ1-3; D not certain. V shed 1 base and J shed 1 base, with 8 bases lying between them. Germline values: CDR1 SEHNR, CDR2 FQNEAQ (reference sequence). This CDR3 contains 15 residues.

The chain's CDR3 is CSVVRGTSTDTQYF. The CDR3 region has the DNA TGCAGCGTTGTTAGGGGGACTAGCACAGATACGCAGTATTTT. This chain joins TRBV29-1 and TRBJ2-3, with D tentatively TRBD1 or TRBD2 (6 bases each). This CDR3 comprises 14 residues. The V end was cut by 4 bases, the J end by 0 bases, with 11 bases between. The germline CDR1 and CDR2 sequences are SQVTM and ANQGSEA.

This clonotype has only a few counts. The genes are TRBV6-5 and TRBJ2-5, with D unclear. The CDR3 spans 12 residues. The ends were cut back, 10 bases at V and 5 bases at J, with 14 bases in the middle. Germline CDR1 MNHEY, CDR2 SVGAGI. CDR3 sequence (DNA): TGTGCCACCAGATCACCCAGGGAGACCCAGTACTTC. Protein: CATRSPRETQYF.

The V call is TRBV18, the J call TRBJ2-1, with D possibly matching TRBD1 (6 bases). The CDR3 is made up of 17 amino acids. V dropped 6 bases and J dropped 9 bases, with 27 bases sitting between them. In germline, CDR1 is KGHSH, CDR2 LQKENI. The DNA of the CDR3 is TGTGCCAGCTCTCGGGGATTTACCGGGACATCTGGGGGTGAGCAGTTCTTC. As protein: CASSRGFTGTSGGEQFF.

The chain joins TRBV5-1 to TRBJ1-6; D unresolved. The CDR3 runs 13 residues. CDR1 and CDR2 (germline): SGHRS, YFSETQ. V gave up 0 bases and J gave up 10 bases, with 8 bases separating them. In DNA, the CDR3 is TGCGCCAGCAGCTTGGCTCCGGGGTCACCCCTCCACTTT. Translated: CASSLAPGSPLHF.

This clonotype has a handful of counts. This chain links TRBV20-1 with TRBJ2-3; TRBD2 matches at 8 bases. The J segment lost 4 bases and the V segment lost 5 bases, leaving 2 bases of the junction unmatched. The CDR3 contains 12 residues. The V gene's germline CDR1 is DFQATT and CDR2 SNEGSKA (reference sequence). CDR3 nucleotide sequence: TGCAGTGCTGTGACTAGCGCAGATACGCAGTATTTT. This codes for CSAVTSADTQYF.

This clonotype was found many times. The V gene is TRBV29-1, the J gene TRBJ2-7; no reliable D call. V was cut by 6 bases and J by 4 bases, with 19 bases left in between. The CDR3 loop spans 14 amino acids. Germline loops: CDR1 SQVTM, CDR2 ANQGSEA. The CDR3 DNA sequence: TGCAGCGTACAATGGTCCCCGGCCAGTTACGAGCAGTACTTC. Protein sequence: CSVQWSPASYEQYF.

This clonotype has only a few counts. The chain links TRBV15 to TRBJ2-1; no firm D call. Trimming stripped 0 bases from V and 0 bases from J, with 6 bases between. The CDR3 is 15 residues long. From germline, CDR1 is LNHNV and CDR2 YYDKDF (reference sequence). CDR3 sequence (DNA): TGTGCCACCAGCAGAGAACTTGGCTCCTACAATGAGCAGTTCTTC. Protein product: CATSRELGSYNEQFF. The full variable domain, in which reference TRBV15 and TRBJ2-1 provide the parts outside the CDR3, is DAMVIQNPRYQVTQFGKPVTLSCSQTLNHNVMYWYQQKSSQAPKLLFHYYDKDFNNEADTPDNFQSRRPNTSFCFLDIRSPGLGDTAMYLCATSRELGSYNEQFFGPGTRLTVL.

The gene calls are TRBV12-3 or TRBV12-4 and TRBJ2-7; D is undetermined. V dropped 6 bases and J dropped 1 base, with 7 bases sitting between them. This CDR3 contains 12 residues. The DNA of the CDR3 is TGTGCCAGCAGGGCTGGTTCCTACGAGCAGTACTTC. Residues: CASRAGSYEQYF.

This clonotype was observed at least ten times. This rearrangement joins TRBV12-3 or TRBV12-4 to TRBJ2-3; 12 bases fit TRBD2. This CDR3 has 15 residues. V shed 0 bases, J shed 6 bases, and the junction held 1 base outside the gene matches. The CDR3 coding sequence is TGTGCCAGCAGTTTAGCGGGGACTAGCGGGGATACGCAGTATTTT. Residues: CASSLAGTSGDTQYF.

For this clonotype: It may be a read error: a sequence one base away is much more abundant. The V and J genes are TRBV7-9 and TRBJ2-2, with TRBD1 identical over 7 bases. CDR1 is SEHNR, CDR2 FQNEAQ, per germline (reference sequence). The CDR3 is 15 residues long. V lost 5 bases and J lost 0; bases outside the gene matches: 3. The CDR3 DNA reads TGTGCCAGCAGCCAGGGACAGCCGAACACCGGGGAGCTGTTTTTT. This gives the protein CASSQGQPNTGELFF.

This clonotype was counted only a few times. CDR3 nucleotides: TGCGCCAGCGTAGTAGCCAGCAATCAGCCCCAGCATTTT. Encoded protein: CASVVASNQPQHF. V is TRBV5-1 and J is TRBJ1-5; the D is unclear. The CDR3 is made up of 13 amino acids. Germline lookup yields CDR1 SGHRS and CDR2 YFSETQ. V lost 7 bases, J lost 1 base, and 9 bases lay in between.

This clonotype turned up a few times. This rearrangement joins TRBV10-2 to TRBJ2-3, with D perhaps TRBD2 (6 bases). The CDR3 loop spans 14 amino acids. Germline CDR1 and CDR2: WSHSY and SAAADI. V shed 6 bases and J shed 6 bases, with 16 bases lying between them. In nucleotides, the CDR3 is TGCGCCAGCAGAGCAGCCGGGGGTGGCGATACGCAGTATTTT. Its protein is CASRAAGGGDTQYF.

In DNA form, the CDR3 reads TGCGCCAGCAGTGAACGGGTATCAGCCCTGAACACTGAAGCTTTCTTT. It is translated as CASSERVSALNTEAFF. The J gene is TRBJ1-1, the V gene TRBV10-2; no clear D. V lost 3 bases and J lost 0, with 14 bases in between. CDR1 is WSHSY, CDR2 SAAADI, per germline. The CDR3 has 16 residues.

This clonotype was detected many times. The CDR3 coding sequence is TGTGCCATCAGTGACAGGGTGGGGACTGAAGCTTTCTTT. It codes for CAISDRVGTEAFF. The V and J genes are TRBV10-3 and TRBJ1-1; maybe TRBD1 (5 bases). The germline gives CDR1 ENHRY, CDR2 SYGVKD. Trimming cost V 3 bases and J 5 bases, with 10 bases left between them. The CDR3 length is 13 residues.

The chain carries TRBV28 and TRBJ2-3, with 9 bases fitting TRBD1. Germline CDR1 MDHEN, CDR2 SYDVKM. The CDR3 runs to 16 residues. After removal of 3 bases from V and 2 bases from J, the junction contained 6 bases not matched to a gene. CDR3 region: CASSFPRTGATDTQYF. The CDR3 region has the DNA TGTGCCAGCAGTTTTCCTAGGACAGGGGCCACAGATACGCAGTATTTT.